What follows are 30 T cell receptor beta chains derived from one specimen sequenced in a study of T-cell reconstitution after alpha-beta-depleted transplantation in children. The TCRbeta library incorporated unique molecular identifiers. TCRdb recomputed calls from the PCR reads with MiXCR, one row per CDR3 protein. The data show hundreds of thousands of distinct CDR3 sequences, with 13% seen just once and over 2% held by the top ten. The sample consisted of PBMCs, mostly from graft donor cells, taken 360 days after TCRalphabeta/CD19-depleted stem cell transplant. Receptors were obtained from a male patient aged 10 to 17 who had a stem cell transplant for acute myeloid leukemia, so the T cells may come from the graft donor.

The chain is built from TRBV6-5 and TRBJ2-6; D remains ambiguous. Germline V gene sequence: CDR1 MNHEY, CDR2 SVGAGI. This CDR3 contains 14 residues. Trimming pared 0 bases from V and 3 bases from J, leaving 3 bases between. As DNA, the CDR3 is TGTGCCAGCAGTTACTCGGGTGGGGCCAACGTCCTGACTTTC. Its protein product is CASSYSGGANVLTF.

This clonotype was recorded many times. The chain links TRBV7-9 to TRBJ1-4, with TRBD1 identical over 8 bases. In germline, CDR1 is SEHNR, CDR2 FQNEAQ (reference sequence). The CDR3 loop spans 14 amino acids. V lost 2 bases, J lost 7 bases, and 3 bases stayed unmatched. CDR3 protein: CASSLSGQAEKLFF. As DNA, the CDR3 is TGTGCCAGCAGCTTATCGGGACAGGCTGAAAAACTGTTTTTT.

This clonotype has a handful of counts. The chain employs TRBV7-6 and TRBJ2-4; 10 bases match TRBD1. V gave up 5 bases and J gave up 8 bases; unmatched junction bases: 6. The CDR3 has 14 amino acids. The V gene's germline CDR1 is SGHVS and CDR2 FNYEAQ. The CDR3 DNA follows: TGTGCCAGCAGCAGGACAGGGGGGACTGACATTCAGTACTTC. It is translated as CASSRTGGTDIQYF. The entire variable domain, with the rest obtained from reference TRBV7-6 and TRBJ2-4, is as follows: GAGVSQSPRYKVTKRGQDVALRCDPISGHVSLYWYRQALGQGPEFLTYFNYEAQQDKSGLPNDRFSAERPEGSISTLTIQRTEQRDSAMYRCASSRTGGTDIQYFGAGTRLSVL.

This clonotype occurred a few times. This chain uses TRBV29-1 with TRBJ2-7; perhaps D is TRBD1 or TRBD2 (7 bases each). This CDR3 comprises 15 residues. Trimming removed 4 bases at V and 0 bases at J, with 16 bases between. Germline CDR1 and CDR2: SQVTM and ANQGSEA. Here the CDR3 reads CSVGGGQRSSYEQYF. CDR3 sequence (DNA): TGCAGCGTTGGGGGGGGACAGCGAAGCTCCTACGAGCAGTACTTC.

This sequence joins TRBV13 and TRBJ2-3, with 12 positions matching TRBD2. V was pared by 3 bases and J by 5 bases, with 12 bases of the junction left unmatched. CDR3 size: 18 residues. In germline, CDR1 is PRHDT, CDR2 FYEKMQ (reference sequence). CDR3 nucleotides: TGTGCCAGCAGCTTGGCCGGGACTAGCGGGCCCGGGGGAGATACGCAGTATTTT. This sequence encodes CASSLAGTSGPGGDTQYF.

This clonotype came up a few times. The chain links TRBV2 to TRBJ2-1; D is perhaps TRBD2 (6 bases). CDR3 length: 16 residues. The V gene's germline CDR1 is SNHLY and CDR2 FYNNEI. V lost 2 bases and J 4 bases, leaving 15 bases between the germline ends. The CDR3 reads CASSELAGLTYNEQFF. In DNA form, the CDR3 reads TGTGCCAGCAGTGAACTGGCGGGACTTACTTACAATGAGCAGTTCTTC.

This chain connects TRBV7-3 to TRBJ2-7; TRBD2 aligns across 9 bases. J was trimmed by 4 bases and V by 5 bases; bases with no gene match: 15. The CDR3 length is 17 residues. The germline V gene has CDR1 SGHTA and CDR2 FQGTGA. The CDR3 spells CASSLPRGGRVWYEQYF. CDR3 DNA: TGTGCCAGCAGCCTACCGCGGGGCGGGAGGGTTTGGTACGAGCAGTACTTC.

This rearrangement joins TRBV29-1 to TRBJ1-1; no definite D call. Germline lookup yields CDR1 SQVTM and CDR2 ANQGSEA. The CDR3 is made up of 15 amino acids. V dropped 3 bases and J dropped 0 bases, with 14 bases sitting between them. CDR3: CSVEDRWQMNTEAFF. The CDR3 coding sequence is TGCAGCGTTGAGGATCGTTGGCAGATGAACACTGAAGCTTTCTTT.

This clonotype was seen more than once but under ten times. The rearrangement joins TRBV28 to TRBJ2-1, with 13 bases aligning to TRBD2. Germline V gene lookup returns CDR1 MDHEN and CDR2 SYDVKM. V shed 3 bases, J shed 0 bases, and the junction held 14 bases outside the gene matches. There are 21 residues in the CDR3. The CDR3 sequence is CASSFSTSGRRGLSSYNEQFF. The CDR3 DNA reads as TGTGCCAGCAGTTTTTCGACTAGCGGGAGGAGAGGACTCAGCTCCTACAATGAGCAGTTCTTC. Variable domain in full (rest from reference TRBV28 and TRBJ2-1): DVKVTQSSRYLVKRTGEKVFLECVQDMDHENMFWYRQDPGLGLRLIYFSYDVKMKEKGDIPEGYSVSREKKERFSLILESASTNQTSMYLCASSFSTSGRRGLSSYNEQFFGPGTRLTVL.

The J gene is TRBJ1-5, the V gene TRBV18, with unresolved D. CDR1 and CDR2 (germline): KGHSH, LQKENI. This CDR3 is built from 13 residues. The V gene lost 3 bases and the J gene lost 7 bases, with 10 bases spanning the gap. Here the CDR3 DNA reads TGTGCCAGCTCACCCGACGAGGTCCAGCCCCAGCATTTT. Protein sequence: CASSPDEVQPQHF.

This clonotype was seen at least ten times. The chain carries TRBV12-3 or TRBV12-4 and TRBJ2-5, with 11 bases fitting TRBD2. This CDR3 has 14 amino acids. V dropped 5 bases and J dropped 5; count of bases not matched to a gene: 4. CDR3 amino acids: CASSQLAGDETQYF. The CDR3 nucleotides read TGTGCCAGCAGTCAACTAGCGGGGGATGAGACCCAGTACTTC.

With regard to this clonotype: Since no conserved phenylalanine or tryptophan closes the CDR3, a read error is the likely cause. It is unclear where the CDR3 begins or ends on the DNA, so no DNA is shown, and the CDR3 is as TCRdb lists it. The rearrangement uses TRBV20-1 and TRBJ2-5; TRBD2, the table's D call, lacks a check against the DNA. Germline assignment: CDR1 DFQATT and CDR2 SNEGSKA (reference sequence). The CDR3 comprises 8 residues, both ends counted. CDR3 protein: CSASGGGL.

This clonotype has more than one count but fewer than ten. The chain joins TRBV7-8 to TRBJ2-1, with 12 bases identical to TRBD2. V dropped 2 bases and J dropped 6; count of bases not matched to a gene: 11. The CDR3 is made up of 18 amino acids. Germline lookup yields CDR1 SGHVS and CDR2 FQNEAQ. The CDR3 is CASSLRMASGRVVNEQFF. DNA for the CDR3: TGTGCCAGCAGCTTAAGGATGGCTAGCGGGAGGGTAGTCAATGAGCAGTTCTTC. Using reference TRBV7-8 and TRBJ2-1 for the parts outside the CDR3, the full variable domain is GAGVSQSPRYKVAKRGQDVALRCDPISGHVSLFWYQQALGQGPEFLTYFQNEAQLDKSGLPSDRFFAERPEGSVSTLKIQRTQQEDSAVYLCASSLRMASGRVVNEQFFGPGTRLTVL.

The chain uses TRBV20-1 and TRBJ1-5; D gene uncertain. The germline V gene encodes CDR1 DFQATT and CDR2 SNEGSKA (reference sequence). V lost 3 bases to trimming and J lost 2 bases, with 5 bases between them. The CDR3 has 12 amino acids. The DNA of the CDR3 is TGCAGTGCTAGGAGGGGCAATCAGCCCCAGCATTTT. Translated, it gives CSARRGNQPQHF.

This clonotype has just a few counts. CDR3 protein: CASSPRTGVGTEAFF. Here the CDR3 DNA reads TGTGCCAGCAGCCCCCGGACAGGCGTGGGCACTGAAGCTTTCTTT. This chain joins TRBV7-3 and TRBJ1-1; TRBD1 agrees at 7 bases. This CDR3 is built from 15 residues. Looked up from germline, CDR1 is SGHTA and CDR2 is FQGTGA. V lost 5 bases and J lost 4; bases outside the gene matches: 10. Filled out from reference TRBV7-3 and TRBJ1-1, the complete variable domain reads GAGVSQTPSNKVTEKGKYVELRCDPISGHTALYWYRQSLGQGPEFLIYFQGTGAADDSGLPNDRFFAVRPEGSVSTLKIQRTERGDSAVYLCASSPRTGVGTEAFFGQGTRLTVV.

The chain employs TRBV12-3 or TRBV12-4 and TRBJ2-7; 8 positions match TRBD1. The V gene end was trimmed by 5 bases and the J gene end by 2 bases; junction bases not matched to a gene: 8. CDR3 size: 15 residues. In nucleotides, the CDR3 is TGTGCCAGCAGTGGGACAGGTCTCGTAACCTACGAGCAGTACTTC. It codes for CASSGTGLVTYEQYF.

This clonotype was found a few times. The chain is built from TRBV4-3 and TRBJ2-7; 8 positions agree with TRBD1. Germline V gene lookup returns CDR1 LGHNA and CDR2 YSLEER. This CDR3 has 15 amino acids. After removal of 1 base from V and 0 bases from J, the junction contained 2 bases not matched to a gene. CDR3 sequence (DNA): TGCGCCAGCAGCCAAGCTACAGGGGGCTCCTACGAGCAGTACTTC. Translation: CASSQATGGSYEQYF.

The V and J genes are TRBV7-9 and TRBJ2-7; 11 bases map to TRBD2. This CDR3 region has 15 residues. Germline V CDR1 and CDR2: SEHNR, FQNEAQ (reference sequence). With V trimmed by 1 base and J by 6 bases, 5 bases remained unmatched. The CDR3 DNA reads as TGTGCCAGCAGCTTAGATATAGCGGGAGGGCGCGAGCAGTACTTC. This codes for CASSLDIAGGREQYF.

The chain has TRBV6-4 and TRBJ1-1; possibly TRBD1 for D (5 bases). The CDR3 totals 11 residues. V was clipped by 10 bases and J by 6 bases, with 12 bases between them. CDR1 and CDR2 from the germline V gene are MRHNA and SNTAGT. The CDR3 sequence is CATEGRPEAFF. The CDR3 DNA follows: TGTGCCACCGAGGGACGGCCTGAAGCTTTCTTT.

Many counts were recorded for this clonotype. The chain carries TRBV12-3 or TRBV12-4 and TRBJ2-1; 7 bases agree with TRBD2. This CDR3 contains 12 residues. V gave up 7 bases and J gave up 14 bases; unmatched junction bases: 11. The CDR3 here is CASTPGLGRKFF. CDR3 in DNA: TGTGCCAGCACTCCCGGACTAGGGAGGAAGTTCTTC.

This clonotype was counted between two and nine times. V gene TRBV7-2 combines with J gene TRBJ2-7; D is unclear. The V end was cut by 5 bases, the J end by 9 bases, with 17 bases between. The length of the CDR3 is 13 residues. Germline-derived CDR1 and CDR2 are SGHTA and FQGNSA. The CDR3 is CASSPSPQKGQYF. The CDR3, as DNA: TGTGCCAGCAGCCCTAGTCCCCAAAAGGGGCAGTACTTC.

This clonotype showed up just a few times. The V call is TRBV12-3 or TRBV12-4, the J call TRBJ2-2; 10 nucleotides match TRBD2. V dropped 0 bases and J dropped 2; count of bases not matched to a gene: 3. The length of the CDR3 is 17 residues. The CDR3, as DNA: TGTGCCAGCAGTTTAGCGTGGACTAGCGGTAACACCGGGGAGCTGTTTTTT. Its protein product is CASSLAWTSGNTGELFF.

This clonotype was seen more than once but under ten times. The chain employs TRBV5-1 and TRBJ1-6; no firm D call. CDR1 and CDR2 from the germline V gene are SGHRS and YFSETQ. V was clipped by 1 base and J by 5 bases, with 4 bases between them. The CDR3 is 13 amino acids. The CDR3 region is CASSLLNNSPLHF. CDR3 bases: TGCGCCAGCAGCTTGCTGAATAATTCACCCCTCCACTTT.

In this sample, this clonotype turned up many times. The chain employs TRBV29-1 and TRBJ2-2, with TRBD1 identical over 8 bases. The CDR3 is 15 amino acids. Germline CDR1 is SQVTM and CDR2 is ANQGSEA. Trimming took 8 bases from V and 2 from J; bases not matched to a gene: 10. For the CDR3, the DNA is TGCAGCCCCACGACAGGGGACTCCAACACCGGGGAGCTGTTTTTT. Amino acid sequence: CSPTTGDSNTGELFF.

This clonotype has a handful of counts. This rearrangement joins TRBV15 to TRBJ2-7; D ambiguous. Trimming cost V 1 base and J 2 bases, with 9 bases left between them. CDR1 and CDR2 from the germline V gene are LNHNV and YYDKDF (reference sequence). This CDR3 is built from 14 residues. For the CDR3, the DNA is TGTGCCACCAGCAGAGTTAGAGATCCCTACGAGCAGTACTTC. This codes for CATSRVRDPYEQYF.

This clonotype was observed a handful of times. This chain uses TRBV7-6 with TRBJ2-5; tentatively, D is TRBD1 (5 bases). The germline gives CDR1 SGHVS, CDR2 FNYEAQ. With 5 bases removed from V and 2 bases from J, the gap between germline ends came to 15 bases. The length of the CDR3 is 15 residues. The DNA for the CDR3 is TGTGCCAGCAGCAAGAATCAAGGACATCAAGAGACCCAGTACTTC. It translates to CASSKNQGHQETQYF.

The sample holds a few counts of this clonotype. The V and J genes are TRBV15 and TRBJ2-1, with a weak D call TRBD2 (6 bases). The CDR3 sequence is 13 residues long. Germline-derived CDR1 and CDR2 are LNHNV and YYDKDF (reference sequence). The V gene lost 0 bases and the J gene lost 13 bases, with 13 bases spanning the gap. The CDR3: CATSRDRVGTQFF. The CDR3 nucleotides are TGTGCCACCAGCAGAGATCGGGTAGGGACTCAGTTCTTC.

This clonotype has a handful of counts. The chain links TRBV7-8 to TRBJ2-1; 8 bases map to TRBD2. The germline CDR1 and CDR2 sequences are SGHVS and FQNEAQ. CDR3 size: 15 residues. Germline trimming cut 6 bases from V and 0 bases from J; bases unmatched to any gene: 4. CDR3 loop: CASRGGGNSYNEQFF. The CDR3 DNA sequence: TGTGCCAGCAGGGGCGGGGGGAACTCCTACAATGAGCAGTTCTTC. Full variable domain (rest looked up from reference TRBV7-8 and TRBJ2-1): GAGVSQSPRYKVAKRGQDVALRCDPISGHVSLFWYQQALGQGPEFLTYFQNEAQLDKSGLPSDRFFAERPEGSVSTLKIQRTQQEDSAVYLCASRGGGNSYNEQFFGPGTRLTVL.

The CDR3 bases are TGCAGCGTTGGCCCCCGACGGCCAGATACGCAGTATTTT. As protein: CSVGPRRPDTQYF. The J gene is TRBJ2-3, the V gene TRBV29-1; D unclear. The CDR3 is made up of 13 amino acids. The V end was cut by 4 bases, the J end by 4 bases, with 12 bases between. Germline CDR1 SQVTM, CDR2 ANQGSEA.

The chain uses TRBV30 and TRBJ2-5; D is perhaps TRBD2 (5 bases). Trimming stripped 0 bases from V and 2 bases from J, with 13 bases between. The CDR3 is made up of 15 amino acids. Germline assignment: CDR1 GTSNPN and CDR2 SVGIG (reference sequence). CDR3 in DNA: TGTGCCTGGAGTGTAGTAGGAGGTCCTCAAGAGACCCAGTACTTC. Protein: CAWSVVGGPQETQYF. Drawing the rest from reference TRBV30 and TRBJ2-5, the complete variable domain is SQTIHQWPATLVQPVGSPLSLECTVEGTSNPNLYWYRQAAGRGLQLLFYSVGIGQISSEVPQNLSASRPQDRQFILSSKKLLLSDSGFYLCAWSVVGGPQETQYFGPGTRLLVL.